The next 29 T cell receptor beta chains were all read from a single sample in a study of cytomegalovirus exposure and HLA in healthy donors. Use of 60 Vbeta and 13 Jbeta primers characterized the PCR. The data were produced by immunoSEQ multiplex PCR, yet TCRdb's version contains in-frame clones alone and is incomplete. This table holds about 180,000 clones, about 77% found once. Material: PBMCs. These receptors originate from a woman in her 30s in good health and CMV-seropositive.

The chain joins TRBV4-3 to TRBJ2-1; a possible D gene is TRBD2 (7 bases). This CDR3 is 18 amino acids long. V was pared by 0 bases and J by 3 bases, with 18 bases between. Per the germline V gene, CDR1 is LGHNA and CDR2 is YSLEER. The CDR3 DNA reads TGCGCCAGCAGCCAAGAAGGGGGGGCGGGCGGGAACTACAATGAGCAGTTCTTC. Translated, it gives CASSQEGGAGGNYNEQFF.

The table lists this clone with a few counts. The chain employs TRBV2 and TRBJ2-7, with D maybe TRBD2 (6 bases). Trimming left V 3 bases short and J 3 bases short, with 12 bases between. Germline V gene lookup returns CDR1 SNHLY and CDR2 FYNNEI. The CDR3 is 14 residues long. The CDR3 DNA sequence: TGTGCCAGCAGTGAGCGGGACCCGAGCTACGAGCAGTACTTC. This codes for CASSERDPSYEQYF.

This clone was detected once. The genes are TRBV18 and TRBJ1-6, with TRBD1 matching 9 bases. In germline, CDR1 is KGHSH, CDR2 LQKENI. This CDR3 has 15 amino acids. V shed 3 bases and J 10 bases; nucleotides not matched to a gene: 7. Written as DNA, the CDR3 is TGTGCCAGCTCACCGGGACAGGGATTTGAGTCACCCCTCCACTTT. Its protein product is CASSPGQGFESPLHF.

This chain joins TRBV7-9 and TRBJ2-3, with 10 nucleotides matching TRBD2. Germline V gene data show CDR1 as SEHNR and CDR2 as FQNEAQ (reference sequence). The CDR3 is 15 residues long. The J segment lost 4 bases and the V segment lost 2 bases, leaving 3 bases of the junction unmatched. The DNA of the CDR3 is TGTGCCAGCAGCTTATCTAGCGGGGGACCAGATACGCAGTATTTT. It encodes CASSLSSGGPDTQYF.

This rearrangement joins TRBV5-1 to TRBJ2-1, with TRBD1 as a possible D gene (5 bases). Germline values: CDR1 SGHRS, CDR2 YFSETQ. V lost 0 bases, J lost 8 bases, and 18 bases lay in between. The CDR3 spans 16 residues. The CDR3 loop reads CASSLGGNWIGDEQFF. As DNA, the CDR3 is TGCGCCAGCAGCTTGGGGGGCAACTGGATTGGGGATGAGCAGTTCTTC.

The genes are TRBV5-6 and TRBJ2-5; 8 nucleotides match TRBD2. Germline V lookup: CDR1 SGHDT, CDR2 YYEEEE. This CDR3 spans 15 amino acids. The V segment lost 0 bases and the J segment 2 bases; nucleotides outside the gene matches: 3. CDR3 amino acids: CASSLVPGGQETQYF. DNA of the CDR3: TGTGCCAGCAGCTTGGTTCCGGGAGGGCAAGAGACCCAGTACTTC.

This chain joins TRBV28 and TRBJ2-1; the match to TRBD1 covers 7 bases. This CDR3 comprises 10 residues. With V trimmed by 8 bases and J by 15 bases, 7 bases remained unmatched. CDR1 MDHEN and CDR2 SYDVKM come from the germline V gene. The CDR3 spells CASSDRDMFF. CDR3 nucleotide sequence: TGTGCCAGCTCAGACAGGGACATGTTCTTC.

The rearrangement joins TRBV7-2 to TRBJ2-5; 7 bases map to TRBD1. CDR1 is SGHTA, CDR2 FQGNSA, per germline. V was pared by 4 bases and J by 2 bases, with 4 bases of the junction left unmatched. The CDR3 is 14 amino acids. CDR3 sequence: CASSSSRGQETQYF. CDR3 DNA sequence: TGTGCCAGCAGCTCATCCAGGGGGCAAGAGACCCAGTACTTC.

This sequence joins TRBV27 and TRBJ2-1, with TRBD1 matching over 10 bases. V lost 6 bases to trimming and J lost 7 bases; unmatched junction nucleotides: 12. In germline, CDR1 is MNHEY, CDR2 SMNVEV (reference sequence). This CDR3 comprises 16 residues. Here the CDR3 reads CASRALWTGGGNEQFF. The CDR3 bases are TGTGCCAGCAGGGCCTTATGGACAGGGGGAGGTAATGAGCAGTTCTTC.

The CDR3 reads CASSLLGGTQYF. The CDR3 DNA follows: TGTGCCAGCAGTCTCCTGGGGGGGACGCAGTATTTT. V usage is TRBV28 and J usage is TRBJ2-3; 7 bases align to TRBD2. This CDR3 is 12 amino acids long. V lost 5 bases, J lost 9 bases, and 5 bases stayed unmatched. Per germline, CDR1 MDHEN and CDR2 SYDVKM.

This clone was detected only once. The chain uses TRBV11-2 and TRBJ1-2; 7 positions agree with TRBD1. CDR1 and CDR2 from the germline V gene are SGHAT and FQNNGV. The V segment lost 4 bases and the J segment 0 bases; nucleotides outside the gene matches: 5. The CDR3 length is 15 residues. The CDR3 nucleotides are TGTGCCAGCAGCTCGCCGACAGGGTCTAACTATGGCTACACCTTC. This translates into CASSSPTGSNYGYTF.

A few counts support this clone. The rearrangement links TRBV27 to TRBJ1-2; D unclear. Trimming shortened V by 0 bases and J by 7 bases, and 12 bases separated the two germline ends. Germline-derived CDR1 and CDR2 are MNHEY and SMNVEV (reference sequence). This CDR3 comprises 14 residues. CDR3 protein: CASSLSFHSSGYTF. CDR3 sequence (DNA): TGTGCCAGCAGTTTATCGTTTCATTCTAGTGGCTACACCTTC.

Concerning this clone itself: At one boundary the junction diverges from the germline segment, which might be a read error. V is TRBV5-8 and J is TRBJ1-4, with a tentative D call TRBD1 (6 bases). The length of the CDR3 is 17 residues. Germline CDR1 is SGHTS and CDR2 is YDEGEE. The DNA for the CDR3 is TGTGCCAGCAGACCTGGGACAAATCCCCTAGGTGGTGAAAAACTCCTTTTT. It codes for CASRPGTNPLGGEKLLF.

The chain couples TRBV27 to TRBJ2-2, with D possibly matching TRBD2 (5 bases). From germline, CDR1 is MNHEY and CDR2 SMNVEV (reference sequence). Trimming stripped 3 bases from V and 2 bases from J, with 10 bases between. The CDR3 sequence is 15 residues long. The CDR3 nucleotides read TGTGCCAGCAGTTTTGGAGGTCTTAACACCGGGGAGCTGTTTTTT. This encodes CASSFGGLNTGELFF.

This clone has only one observation. The V call is TRBV2, the J call TRBJ2-5; TRBD2 might be the D (7 bases). The ends were cut back, 10 bases at V and 2 bases at J, with 14 bases in the middle. This CDR3 contains 13 residues. Germline CDR1 and CDR2: SNHLY and FYNNEI. The CDR3 is CATRGGEQETQYF. CDR3 nucleotides: TGTGCCACAAGGGGGGGGGAACAAGAGACCCAGTACTTC.

The V and J genes are TRBV19 and TRBJ2-7, with D perhaps matching TRBD1 (6 bases). Trimming cost V 4 bases and J 3 bases, with 19 bases left between them. The CDR3 is made up of 16 amino acids. Germline V gives CDR1 LNHDA, CDR2 SQIVND (reference sequence). The CDR3 loop reads CASSRAGTLNVYEQYF. CDR3 sequence (DNA): TGTGCCAGTAGTAGAGCCGGGACACTGAACGTCTACGAGCAGTACTTC. The variable domain in full, completed from reference TRBV19 and TRBJ2-7, reads DGGITQSPKYLFRKEGQNVTLSCEQNLNHDAMYWYRQDPGQGLRLIYYSQIVNDFQKGDIAEGYSVSREKKESFPLTVTSAQKNPTAFYLCASSRAGTLNVYEQYFGPGTRLTVT.

The rearrangement links TRBV15 to TRBJ1-5; perhaps TRBD1 as D (5 bases). CDR3 size: 14 residues. Germline CDR1 is LNHNV and CDR2 is YYDKDF (reference sequence). V lost 5 bases and J 6 bases, leaving 14 bases between the germline ends. CDR3 residues: CATSLGGLGQPQHF. For the CDR3, the DNA is TGTGCCACCAGCCTTGGGGGGTTGGGTCAGCCCCAGCATTTT.

The chain recombines TRBV18 with TRBJ2-1; 8 nucleotides agree with TRBD1. The germline gives CDR1 KGHSH, CDR2 LQKENI. The V gene end was trimmed by 0 bases and the J gene end by 6 bases; junction bases not matched to a gene: 7. This CDR3 spans 16 amino acids. The CDR3 DNA is TGTGCCAGCTCACCACCAGGGACAGGTTCCGGCAATGAGCAGTTCTTC. Translation: CASSPPGTGSGNEQFF.

This chain links TRBV14 with TRBJ1-2, with D perhaps TRBD1 (6 bases). The CDR3 extends over 16 amino acids. V lost 0 bases and J 6 bases, leaving 17 bases between the germline ends. Germline CDR1 reads SGHDN; CDR2 reads FVKESK. The CDR3 DNA sequence: TGTGCCAGCAGCCAAGAGTTTACAGGGTTAGTCCATGGCTACACCTTC. Translation gives CASSQEFTGLVHGYTF.

J is TRBJ2-3 and V is TRBV14; TRBD2 aligns across 8 bases. The CDR3 has 14 amino acids. Trimming cost V 4 bases and J 6 bases; bases outside gene matches: 6. Germline loops: CDR1 SGHDN, CDR2 FVKESK. As DNA, the CDR3 is TGTGCCAGCAGCCTACTAGCGGTTGGGGATACGCAGTATTTT. Translation gives CASSLLAVGDTQYF.

The J gene is TRBJ2-2, the V gene TRBV7-9; the match to TRBD2 covers 7 bases. V dropped 6 bases and J dropped 5; count of bases not matched to a gene: 9. CDR1 SEHNR and CDR2 FQNEAQ come from the germline V gene (reference sequence). This CDR3 has 15 residues. CDR3 DNA: TGTGCCAGCAGACGAGTAGGCGGGGGAACCGGGGAGCTGTTTTTT. As protein: CASRRVGGGTGELFF.

V usage is TRBV4-3 and J usage is TRBJ1-4; no clear D gene. This CDR3 spans 16 amino acids. Trimming pared 2 bases from V and 4 bases from J, leaving 14 bases between. Per the germline V gene, CDR1 is LGHNA and CDR2 is YSLEER. The CDR3 coding sequence is TGCGCCAGCAGCCAACTGGGTGAGGGCCTTAATGAAAAACTGTTTTTT. This encodes CASSQLGEGLNEKLFF.

The chain has TRBV11-3 and TRBJ2-1; 9 bases match TRBD1. This CDR3 region has 15 residues. The V gene's germline CDR1 is SGHNT and CDR2 YENEEA. V lost 5 bases, J lost 6 bases, and 8 bases stayed unmatched. The CDR3 region has the DNA TGTGCCAGCAGCCCGCGGGACAGGGCAGTCAATGAGCAGTTCTTC. Its protein product is CASSPRDRAVNEQFF. Full variable domain (missing parts from reference TRBV11-3 and TRBJ2-1): EAGVVQSPRYKIIEKKQPVAFWCNPISGHNTLYWYLQNLGQGPELLIRYENEEAVDDSQLPKDRFSAERLKGVDSTLKIQPAELGDSAVYLCASSPRDRAVNEQFFGPGTRLTVL.

CDR3 protein: CASSVDEGLGTQYF. The CDR3 coding sequence is TGTGCCAGCAGCGTAGACGAGGGCCTGGGAACGCAGTATTTT. The V call is TRBV9, the J call TRBJ2-3, with D maybe TRBD2 (5 bases). Trimming stripped 0 bases from V and 9 bases from J, with 14 bases between. Germline V gene lookup returns CDR1 SGDLS and CDR2 YYNGEE. The CDR3 is made up of 14 amino acids.

V and J are TRBV7-2 and TRBJ2-7; tentative D call: TRBD2 (5 bases). Trimming stripped 5 bases from V and 0 bases from J, with 17 bases between. Per germline, CDR1 SGHTA and CDR2 FQGNSA. The CDR3 length is 16 residues. CDR3 coding DNA: TGTGCCAGCAGCCTGTCAGCCGGGATCTACTCCTACGAGCAGTACTTC. As protein: CASSLSAGIYSYEQYF.

This clone was counted a few times. This CDR3 reads CASSQERTSGGGNEQFF. DNA of the CDR3: TGCGCCAGCAGCCAAGAACGGACTAGCGGGGGGGGCAATGAGCAGTTCTTC. The rearrangement uses TRBV4-3 and TRBJ2-1, with TRBD2 identical over 15 bases. The trim removed 0 bases at V and 6 bases at J, leaving 3 bases unmatched. Germline CDR1 is LGHNA and CDR2 is YSLEER. This CDR3 contains 17 residues.

The chain carries TRBV4-1 and TRBJ2-5; 11 positions agree with TRBD2. Trimming took 6 bases from V and 7 from J; bases not matched to a gene: 7. The CDR3 is made up of 14 amino acids. Germline CDR1 reads MGHRA; CDR2 reads YSYEKL. In DNA form, the CDR3 reads TGCGCCAGCAGAGCCCTAGCGGGGGGTGGGACCCAGTACTTC. Its protein is CASRALAGGGTQYF.

This rearrangement joins TRBV6-1 to TRBJ1-5; D is uncertain. The CDR3 consists of 14 residues. The germline gives CDR1 MNHNS, CDR2 SASEGT. Trimming stripped 7 bases from V and 2 bases from J, with 12 bases between. Here the CDR3 reads CASIRAGGNQPQHF. The CDR3 DNA reads as TGTGCCAGCATACGGGCCGGGGGCAATCAGCCCCAGCATTTT.

The chain recombines TRBV9 with TRBJ2-7; 7 bases map to TRBD1. V gave up 0 bases and J gave up 4 bases; unmatched junction bases: 7. This CDR3 is built from 15 residues. From germline, CDR1 is SGDLS and CDR2 YYNGEE. Written as DNA, the CDR3 is TGTGCCAGCAGCGTAGGGGAGACAGGGAGATACGAGCAGTACTTC. Its protein is CASSVGETGRYEQYF.